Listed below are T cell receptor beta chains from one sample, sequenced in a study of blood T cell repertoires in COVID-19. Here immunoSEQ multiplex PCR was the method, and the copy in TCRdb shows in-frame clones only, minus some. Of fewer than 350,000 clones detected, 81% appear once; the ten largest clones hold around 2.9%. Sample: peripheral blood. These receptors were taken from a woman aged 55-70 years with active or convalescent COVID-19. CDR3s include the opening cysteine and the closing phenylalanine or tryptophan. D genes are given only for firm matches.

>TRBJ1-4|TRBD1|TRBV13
CASSAVAGQPFNEKLFF
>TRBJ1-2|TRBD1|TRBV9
CASSVARDRGGGYTF
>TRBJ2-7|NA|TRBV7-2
CASSSDLTYEQYF
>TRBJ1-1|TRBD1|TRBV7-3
CASSLYGTGTANTEAFF
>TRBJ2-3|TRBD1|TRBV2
CASSVGGQGADTQYF
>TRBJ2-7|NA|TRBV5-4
CASSLDRYSYEQYF
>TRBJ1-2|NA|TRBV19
CVSSMGLGSNYGYTF
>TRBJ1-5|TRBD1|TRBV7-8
CASSLDRVKPQHF
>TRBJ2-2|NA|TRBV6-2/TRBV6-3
CASSYLGELFF
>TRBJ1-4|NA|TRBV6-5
CASSYSSGYGEKLFF
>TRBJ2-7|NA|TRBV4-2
CASSGAGSRGQYF
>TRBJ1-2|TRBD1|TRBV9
CASSGYSGTAAGYTF
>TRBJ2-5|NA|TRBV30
CAWSRDNGKQETQYF
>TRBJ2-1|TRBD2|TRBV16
CASSQSPGGAPYNEQFF
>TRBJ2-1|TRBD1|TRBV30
CAWSVLGTGNEQFF
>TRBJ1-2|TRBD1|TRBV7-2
CASSPSRDRGPYYGYTF
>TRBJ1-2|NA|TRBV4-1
CASSQERQGYYGYTF
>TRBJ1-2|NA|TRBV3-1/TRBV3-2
CASSQADSYGYTF
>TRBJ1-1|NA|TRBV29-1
CSVEDTDSPHLMNTEAFF
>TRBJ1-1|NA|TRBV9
CASSVGRQNTEAFF
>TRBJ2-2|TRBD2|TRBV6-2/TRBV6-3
CASSRNPLAGRSNTGELFF
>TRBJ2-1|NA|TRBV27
CASSLSLVDEQFF
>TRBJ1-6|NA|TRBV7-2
CASSFGGDSPLHF
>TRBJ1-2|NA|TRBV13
CASSDSRQGQGYTF
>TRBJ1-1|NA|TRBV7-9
CASSLGANTEAFF
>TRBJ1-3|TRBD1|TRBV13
CASSPRGQVMLSGNTIYF
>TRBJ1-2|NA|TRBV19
CASSPFGGDLNYGYTF
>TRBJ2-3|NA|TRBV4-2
CASSQDQLYTDTQYF
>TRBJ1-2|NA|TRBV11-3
CASSAGFYGYTF
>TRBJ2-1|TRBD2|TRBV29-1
CSVERGDLPYNEQFF
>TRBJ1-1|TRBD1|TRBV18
CASSPSTGRDTEAFF
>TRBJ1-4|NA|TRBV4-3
CASSQDLGRGDEKLFF
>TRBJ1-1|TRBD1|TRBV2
CASSASGQANTEAFF
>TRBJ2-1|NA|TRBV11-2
CASSLDWEELYNEQFF
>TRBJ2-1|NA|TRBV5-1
CASSLDSSYNEQFF
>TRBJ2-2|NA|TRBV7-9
CASHSAGPGGELFF
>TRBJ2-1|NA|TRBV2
CASSGEAGSHEQFF
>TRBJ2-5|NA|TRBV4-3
CASSQDYLGGRETQYF
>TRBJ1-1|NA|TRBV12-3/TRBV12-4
CASSLVRDTEAFF
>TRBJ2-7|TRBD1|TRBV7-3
CASSSAGGGYEQYF
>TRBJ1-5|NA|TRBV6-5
CASSYSRQGGNQPQHF
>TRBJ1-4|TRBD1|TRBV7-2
CASSLFPRDRATNEKLFF
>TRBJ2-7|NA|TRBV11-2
CASSLGAGISYEQYF
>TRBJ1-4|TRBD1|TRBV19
CASSARQGGKEKLFF
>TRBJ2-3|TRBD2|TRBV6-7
CASSYSIPTSGSTDTQYF
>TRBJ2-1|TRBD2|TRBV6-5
CASSRTSGAYNEQFF
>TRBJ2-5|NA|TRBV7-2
CASSPGAPGGGETQYF
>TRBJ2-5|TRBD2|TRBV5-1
CASKPGLAVQETQYF
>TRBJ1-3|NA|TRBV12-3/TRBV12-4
CAGDEGGGNTIYF
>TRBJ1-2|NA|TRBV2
CASSGEGWGNGYTF
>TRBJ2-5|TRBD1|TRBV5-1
CASSDRGLGQETQYF
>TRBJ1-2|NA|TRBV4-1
CASSQVPGFNYGYTF
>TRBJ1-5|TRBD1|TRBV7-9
CASSLAGTGLSNQPQHF
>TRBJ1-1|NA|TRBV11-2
CASSAGLATEAFF
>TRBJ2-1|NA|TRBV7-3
CASSPQGGGYEQFF